The rows below give T cell receptor beta chains drawn from one sample of a study of cytomegalovirus exposure and HLA in healthy donors. The repertoire was sequenced with immunoSEQ multiplex PCR; TCRdb's copy has only in-frame clones and lacks some. The table has about 90,000 clones, roughly 80% seen once; the top ten hold approximately 2.8%. Input material: PBMCs. The receptors were gathered from a man aged 25-40 years in good health and CMV-seronegative. The CDR3 runs from the conserved cysteine through the conserved F or W. The D gene is left open where the match is weak. Clone size, where shown, is once, few, many, or a class for clones that have expanded.

CDR3 length	clone size	V gene	J gene	D gene	CDR3 protein	CDR3 DNA
15	NA	TRBV18	TRBJ2-2	NA	CASSPQQEETGELFF	TGTGCCAGCTCACCACAGCAGGAGGAGACCGGGGAGCTGTTTTTT
17	NA	TRBV27	TRBJ2-2	TRBD1	CASSLGLTGGHTGELFF	TGTGCCAGCAGTTTAGGTCTGACAGGGGGCCACACCGGGGAGCTGTTTTTT
16	NA	TRBV11-3	TRBJ2-7	TRBD1	CASSPGTGGISYEQYF	TGTGCCAGCAGCCCCGGGACAGGGGGAATTTCCTACGAGCAGTACTTC
12	NA	TRBV7-9	TRBJ1-5	TRBD1	CASGTVNQPQHF	TGTGCCAGTGGGACAGTCAATCAGCCCCAGCATTTT
13	NA	TRBV6-1	TRBJ2-2	NA	CASSELNTGELFF	TGTGCCAGCAGTGAACTAAACACCGGGGAGCTGTTTTTT
13	few	TRBV2	TRBJ2-7	TRBD2	CASRWRGDPEQYF	TGTGCCAGCCGCTGGCGGGGGGACCCGGAGCAGTACTTC
16	few	TRBV7-2	TRBJ1-3	TRBD1	CASSAGQVLSGNTIYF	TGTGCCAGCAGCGCTGGACAGGTCCTCTCTGGAAACACCATATATTTT
16	NA	TRBV28	TRBJ1-5	NA	CASSLVILDYNQPQHF	TGTGCCAGCAGTTTAGTGATTTTGGACTACAATCAGCCCCAGCATTTT
12	once	TRBV7-8	TRBJ2-5	NA	CASSSGQETQYF	TGTGCCAGCAGCTCCGGCCAAGAGACCCAGTACTTC
14	NA	TRBV6-5	TRBJ1-5	NA	CASTTSGGDQPQHF	TGTGCCAGCACAACCTCGGGGGGGGATCAGCCCCAGCATTTT
12	NA	TRBV29-1	TRBJ1-1	TRBD1	CSALGQGGRAFF	TGCAGCGCCCTAGGACAGGGAGGTCGAGCTTTCTTT
12	NA	TRBV10-1	TRBJ2-7	TRBD1	CASRYAGGEQYF	TGCGCCAGCCGTTACGCAGGGGGCGAGCAGTACTTC
17	NA	TRBV12-5	TRBJ2-1	TRBD2	CASGLGISSGGFGEQFF	TGTGCTAGTGGTTTGGGTATTTCTAGCGGGGGGTTTGGTGAGCAGTTCTTC
13	NA	TRBV30	TRBJ1-4	TRBD1	CAWKGQGLEKLFF	TGTGCCTGGAAGGGACAGGGGCTAGAAAAACTGTTTTTT
12	NA	TRBV6-1	TRBJ1-2	TRBD1	CASRGTGQGYTF	TGTGCCAGCAGAGGGACAGGGCAGGGCTACACCTTC
14	NA	TRBV5-1	TRBJ2-7	NA	CASSLDRAGYEQYF	TGCGCCAGCAGCTTGGACAGGGCTGGGTACGAGCAGTACTTC
14	NA	TRBV7-2	TRBJ1-1	NA	CASSQATANTEAFF	TGTGCCAGCAGCCAAGCGACGGCGAACACTGAAGCTTTCTTT
14	NA	TRBV5-4	TRBJ2-2	NA	CASSLPPHTGELFF	TGTGCCAGCAGCTTGCCCCCCCATACCGGGGAGCTGTTTTTT
16	NA	TRBV11-3	TRBJ2-7	NA	CASSFDRVRRRGEQYF	TGTGCCAGCAGCTTCGACAGGGTTCGGAGGCGGGGTGAGCAGTACTTC
16	few	TRBV4-2	TRBJ1-5	NA	CASSQREGDSNQPQHF	TGTGCCAGCAGCCAAAGAGAAGGAGATAGCAATCAGCCCCAGCATTTT
18	NA	TRBV4-3	TRBJ1-2	TRBD1	CASSQDVIGQGFNGGYTF	TGCGCCAGCAGCCAAGATGTCATAGGACAGGGTTTTAATGGCGGCTACACCTTC
11	NA	TRBV2	TRBJ1-1	TRBD1	CASRTGPEAFF	TGTGCCTCCCGGACAGGACCTGAAGCTTTCTTT
13	NA	TRBV5-1	TRBJ1-2	NA	CASSPDSKGGYTF	TGCGCCAGCAGCCCCGACAGTAAAGGGGGCTACACCTTC
16	few	TRBV4-1	TRBJ1-1	NA	CASSQETTFMNTEAFF	TGCGCCAGCAGCCAAGAAACAACCTTCATGAACACTGAAGCTTTCTTT
16	NA	TRBV4-3	TRBJ1-2	TRBD1	CASSQEQGATYYGYTF	TGCGCCAGCAGCCAAGAACAGGGGGCCACTTACTATGGCTACACCTTC
14	NA	TRBV6-5	TRBJ2-7	NA	CASRQGREQNEQYF	TGTGCCAGCAGACAGGGCAGGGAGCAGAACGAGCAGTACTTC
13	NA	TRBV30	TRBJ1-5	NA	CACEVSANQPQHF	TGTGCCTGCGAGGTGTCAGCTAATCAGCCCCAGCATTTT
12	NA	TRBV7-9	TRBJ1-2	NA	CSSSPQGYGYTF	TGTTCCAGCAGCCCCCAGGGGTATGGCTACACCTTC
14	NA	TRBV6-5	TRBJ1-1	NA	CASSGETRGTEAFF	TGTGCCAGCAGTGGAGAAACCAGGGGCACTGAAGCTTTCTTT
16	once	TRBV18	TRBJ2-7	NA	CASSPKGGQSSYEQYF	TGTGCCAGCTCACCAAAAGGGGGTCAGAGCTCCTACGAGCAGTACTTC
13	NA	TRBV9	TRBJ2-1	TRBD1	CASSQGAYNEQFF	TGTGCCAGCAGTCAGGGGGCTTACAATGAGCAGTTCTTC
15	few	TRBV7-9	TRBJ1-1	NA	CASSLVAGVDTEAFF	TGTGCCAGCAGCTTAGTGGCAGGGGTAGACACTGAAGCTTTCTTT
18	NA	TRBV18	TRBJ1-2	TRBD1	CASSVLTTGDSQLYGYTF	TGTGCCAGCTCCGTGCTAACGACAGGGGATTCCCAATTGTATGGCTACACCTTC
13	NA	TRBV7-2	TRBJ1-2	NA	CASTVGGVYGYTF	TGTGCCAGCACCGTTGGGGGCGTTTATGGCTACACCTTC
13	NA	TRBV28	TRBJ2-5	NA	CASSLIAQETQYF	TGTGCCAGCAGTTTAATAGCACAAGAGACCCAGTACTTC
11	NA	TRBV30	TRBJ2-7	NA	CAWSDLHEQYF	TGTGCCTGGAGTGATCTCCACGAGCAGTACTTC
18	once	TRBV9	TRBJ1-6	NA	CASSVDGGGPIYNSPLHF	TGTGCCAGCAGCGTAGATGGTGGGGGCCCCATCTATAATTCACCCCTCCACTTT
16	NA	TRBV6-6	TRBJ2-2	NA	CASSSPPQESPGELFF	TGTGCCAGCAGTTCCCCGCCACAGGAAAGCCCCGGGGAGCTGTTTTTT
13	NA	TRBV6-6	TRBJ2-7	TRBD1	CASSRGTGDEQYF	TGTGCCAGCAGCCGCGGGACAGGGGATGAGCAGTACTTC
17	few	TRBV5-6	TRBJ2-7	TRBD1	CASSGSFLGQGSYEQYF	TGTGCCAGCAGCGGATCCTTCCTAGGACAGGGCTCCTACGAGCAGTACTTC
15	NA	TRBV6-5	TRBJ1-2	TRBD1	CASRPRTGATYGYTF	TGTGCCAGCAGACCGCGGACAGGGGCCACCTATGGCTACACCTTC
14	NA	TRBV2	TRBJ2-7	NA	CASSGGGHPDEQYF	TGTGCCAGCAGTGGGGGGGGACATCCGGACGAGCAGTACTTC
11	NA	TRBV7-9	TRBJ1-1	NA	CASSLAPEAFF	TGTGCCAGCAGCTTAGCCCCGGAAGCTTTCTTT
20	few	TRBV4-3	TRBJ2-3	TRBD2	CASSRLGQIAGGSSTDTQYF	TGCGCCAGCAGCCGTTTAGGACAGATAGCGGGGGGTAGTAGCACAGATACGCAGTATTTT
17	NA	TRBV28	TRBJ1-2	TRBD1	CASSSTLSRTGGRGYTF	TGTGCCAGCAGTTCGACTCTTTCGCGGACAGGCGGAAGGGGCTACACCTTC
14	NA	TRBV6-5	TRBJ1-1	TRBD1	CATQDRDVNTEAFF	TGTGCCACCCAGGACAGGGATGTGAACACTGAAGCTTTCTTT
13	NA	TRBV27	TRBJ1-1	NA	CASARRENTEAFF	TGTGCCAGCGCCCGCCGGGAGAACACTGAAGCTTTCTTT
13	NA	TRBV19	TRBJ2-3	NA	CASSIQNSDTQYF	TGTGCCAGTAGTATTCAGAATTCAGATACGCAGTATTTT
14	NA	TRBV4-1	TRBJ1-6	NA	CASSQERSGAPLHF	TGCGCCAGCAGCCAAGAAAGGTCCGGGGCACCCCTCCACTTT
17	few	TRBV6-1	TRBJ1-1	TRBD1	CASSAKGGQGLNTEAFF	TGTGCCAGCAGTGCCAAGGGGGGACAGGGCTTGAACACTGAAGCTTTCTTT